Listed here is a single T cell receptor beta chain. Produced via immunoSEQ multiplex PCR; TCRdb's table is partial and in-frame only. The data contain more than 200,000 clones, 80% to 90% of them singletons. CDR3 length equals 16 residues. CDR1 SGDLS and CDR2 YYNGEE come from the germline V gene. V shed 3 bases and J 5 bases; nucleotides not matched to a gene: 13. The entry originates in a study of blood T cell repertoires in COVID-19. About the research overall: Collection of acute and convalescent COVID-19 samples took place in the United States, Italy and Spain. PBMCs, B-cell-depleted T cells, or T cells were the source of the cDNA or gDNA that made up the material.

The origin of this receptor is a man older than 75 with acute or convalescent COVID-19. The chain has TRBV9 and TRBJ2-7; 8 bases agree with TRBD2. Sample: peripheral blood. In DNA, the CDR3 is TGTGCCAGCAGCGCGATAGCAACGGGAGGGGCCAACGAGCAGTACTTC. Translation gives CASSAIATGGANEQYF.